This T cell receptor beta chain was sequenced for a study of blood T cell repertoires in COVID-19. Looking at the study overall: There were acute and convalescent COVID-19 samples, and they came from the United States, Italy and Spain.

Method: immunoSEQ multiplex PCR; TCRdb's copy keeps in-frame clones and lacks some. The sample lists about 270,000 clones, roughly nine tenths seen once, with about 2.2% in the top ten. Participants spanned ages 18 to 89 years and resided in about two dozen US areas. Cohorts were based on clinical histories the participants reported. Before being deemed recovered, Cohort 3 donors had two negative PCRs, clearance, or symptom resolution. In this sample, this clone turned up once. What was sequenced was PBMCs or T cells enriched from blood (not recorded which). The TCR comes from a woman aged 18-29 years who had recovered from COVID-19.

The DNA for the CDR3 is TGCGCCAGCAGCAGGACAGGGGAGAGTAACACCATATATTTT. It translates to CASSRTGESNTIYF. The chain is built from TRBV5-1 and TRBJ1-3, with TRBD1 identical over 9 bases. V was clipped by 4 bases and J by 7 bases; unmatched bases: 6. This CDR3 region has 14 residues. Germline CDR1 reads SGHRS; CDR2 reads YFSETQ.